Detailed here is one T cell receptor beta chain. Its specificity is unknown. Each of the donors was a healthy adult who was HIV-negative and had not had a recent acute infection or vaccination. The data were taken from a study of shared clonotypes between healthy human individuals. Study observations and caveats: Sharing across four donors was highest in naive CD4 (roughly 5%) and lowest in memory CD8 (approximately 0.4%). Sampling involved blood alone; tissue repertoires likely differ.

V was clipped by 4 bases and J by 4 bases, with 11 bases between them. CDR1 and CDR2 from the germline V gene are KGHSH and LQKENI. The CDR3 is made up of 13 amino acids. The study ran the assay at deep level. Sequenced by immunoSEQ multiplex PCR; TCRdb stores in-frame clones only, minus some. In the table there are 600,000 to 800,000 clones, approximately 77% of which are singletons. This TCR was recovered from a woman in her twenties or thirties in good health. This sequence joins TRBV18 and TRBJ2-7, with D possibly being TRBD1 (6 bases). Sequenced input: memory CD4+ T cells sorted from blood. Regarding subset: CD45RA-negative fraction. Here the CDR3 DNA reads TGTGCCAGCTCACTCGGACAGCATTACGAGCAGTACTTC. This encodes CASSLGQHYEQYF. The variable domain in full, with the rest retrieved from reference TRBV18 and TRBJ2-7, is NAGVMQNPRHLVRRRGQEARLRCSPMKGHSHVYWYRQLPEEGLKFMVYLQKENIIDESGMPKERFSAEFPKEGPSILRIQQVVRGDSAAYFCASSLGQHYEQYFGPGTRLTVT.